Presented here are 29 T cell receptor beta chains from one specimen sequenced in a study of blood T cells in healthy people across ages. Using a J-beta primer mix together with a sample-barcoded 5' primer, a second PCR was run for 7 to 11 cycles. MiXCR was run by TCRdb on the 5' RACE reads, yielding one entry per CDR3 protein. The profile shows about 1.4 million distinct CDR3 sequences, approximately 59% of them singletons. Sequenced: blood. Receptors originate from a man between 18 and 29 years old in good health.

This sequence joins TRBV10-2 and TRBJ2-5, with D possibly matching TRBD2 (5 bases). This CDR3 is 15 amino acids long. Trimming cost V 0 bases and J 1 base, with 9 bases left between them. Germline V gene data show CDR1 as WSHSY and CDR2 as SAAADI. The DNA of the CDR3 is TGCGCCAGCAGTGAGTCAGGAGGCAGCCAAGAGACCCAGTACTTC. This sequence encodes CASSESGGSQETQYF.

The chain links TRBV14 to TRBJ2-4, with TRBD1 as a possible D gene (6 bases). The DNA end lines up better with TRBJ2-7; the J call may be wrong. Germline CDR1 SGHDN, CDR2 FVKESK. CDR3 size: 13 residues. The CDR3 here is CASSPYRETEQYF. The CDR3 DNA is TGTGCCAGCAGCCCTTACAGGGAGACCGAGCAGTACTTC.

This chain connects TRBV15 to TRBJ2-7, with 7 bases identical to TRBD1. CDR1 and CDR2 (germline): LNHNV, YYDKDF (reference sequence). This CDR3 region has 14 residues. V trimming: 1 base; J trimming: 3 bases; junction bases outside the gene matches: 3. The CDR3 here is CATSRAGGGYEQYF. CDR3 in DNA: TGTGCCACCAGCAGAGCAGGGGGTGGCTACGAGCAGTACTTC.

This clonotype was recorded only once. This rearrangement joins TRBV27 to TRBJ2-3; TRBD2 matches at 11 bases. The germline CDR1 and CDR2 sequences are MNHEY and SMNVEV (reference sequence). The CDR3 extends over 15 amino acids. V shed 5 bases and J 4 bases; nucleotides not matched to a gene: 5. The CDR3 protein is CASSPLAGVSDTQYF. CDR3 nucleotides: TGTGCCAGCAGTCCACTAGCGGGAGTGTCAGATACGCAGTATTTT.

The gene calls are TRBV7-6 and TRBJ2-4, with D unresolved. The last part of the DNA fits TRBJ2-7 better; the J call may be wrong. This CDR3 has 13 residues. CDR1 and CDR2 from the germline V gene are SGHVS and FNYEAQ. CDR3 bases: TGTGCCAGCAGCTTAAGGCAGAGCCACGAGCAGTACTTC. Its translation: CASSLRQSHEQYF.

This sequence joins TRBV3-1 and TRBJ1-4; no definite D call. Trimming removed 2 bases at V and 5 bases at J, with 15 bases between. Germline V gene lookup returns CDR1 LGHDT and CDR2 YNNKEL (reference sequence). The CDR3 spans 16 residues. CDR3 DNA: TGTGCCAGCAGCCAAAATCTTGTCACCGTGAATGAAAAACTGTTTTTT. Its translation: CASSQNLVTVNEKLFF.

The CDR3: CASSTGAPTGLNGEQYF. The CDR3 coding sequence is TGTGCCAGCAGCACGGGGGCCCCGACAGGGTTAAACGGTGAGCAGTACTTC. The V gene is TRBV7-9, the J gene TRBJ2-7; maybe TRBD1 (7 bases). The CDR3 loop spans 17 amino acids. Trimming took 5 bases from V and 7 from J, leaving 27 bases between them. The V gene's germline CDR1 is SEHNR and CDR2 FQNEAQ (reference sequence).

The rearrangement links TRBV27 to TRBJ1-6, with 7 nucleotides matching TRBD1. V lost 1 base and J lost 5; bases outside the gene matches: 2. This CDR3 has 15 amino acids. The V gene's germline CDR1 is MNHEY and CDR2 SMNVEV (reference sequence). CDR3 nucleotides: TGTGCCAGCAGTTTATACAGGGGAAATAATTCACCCCTCCACTTT. It translates to CASSLYRGNNSPLHF.

The chain links TRBV4-1 to TRBJ2-7, with D hard to call. Germline CDR1 MGHRA, CDR2 YSYEKL. The CDR3 runs to 15 residues. Trimming left V 0 bases short and J 1 base short, with 10 bases between. CDR3 nucleotides: TGCGCCAGCAGCCAAGACGGGCAGTTTTCCTACGAGCAGTACTTC. Translation: CASSQDGQFSYEQYF.

The rearrangement links TRBV20-1 to TRBJ2-7; D is unresolved. V was pared by 6 bases and J by 0 bases, with 9 bases between. The length of the CDR3 is 12 residues. The germline V gene has CDR1 DFQATT and CDR2 SNEGSKA (reference sequence). The DNA for the CDR3 is TGCAGTGCGCTGCTCCGCTCCTACGAGCAGTACTTC. Encoded protein: CSALLRSYEQYF.

This clonotype was seen once. The chain couples TRBV15 to TRBJ1-4; 7 bases match TRBD1. Germline-derived CDR1 and CDR2 are LNHNV and YYDKDF (reference sequence). V was clipped by 2 bases and J by 4 bases; unmatched bases: 7. This CDR3 has 16 amino acids. CDR3 bases: TGTGCCACCAGCAGACCCATAGGGACAGATAATGAAAAACTGTTTTTT. Translating gives CATSRPIGTDNEKLFF.

This clonotype was found a few times. The J gene is TRBJ2-7, the V gene TRBV7-9; D gene ambiguous. The CDR3 has 13 amino acids. V shed 1 base and J shed 5 bases, with 9 bases lying between them. Germline CDR1 is SEHNR and CDR2 is FQNEAQ (reference sequence). The CDR3 is CASSLGARDEQYF. CDR3 in DNA: TGTGCCAGCAGCTTAGGGGCGCGCGACGAGCAGTACTTC.

Only one count was recorded for this clonotype. The V gene is TRBV11-1, the J gene TRBJ2-5, with D possibly matching TRBD1 (6 bases). The CDR3 runs to 16 residues. Trimming cost V 5 bases and J 4 bases, with 20 bases left between them. Looked up from germline, CDR1 is SGHAT and CDR2 is FQDESV (reference sequence). The CDR3 coding sequence is TGTGCCAGCAGCCTCATGGGCTTACAGGGCCCAGAGACCCAGTACTTC. Protein: CASSLMGLQGPETQYF.

This chain links TRBV29-1 with TRBJ1-1; D might be TRBD1 (6 bases). The CDR3 is 12 amino acids. The germline V gene has CDR1 SQVTM and CDR2 ANQGSEA. Deletions cut 7 bases from V and 4 bases from J, with 13 bases between. The CDR3 protein is CSAYTGTTEAFF. CDR3 in DNA: TGCAGCGCCTATACAGGGACCACTGAAGCTTTCTTT.

The rearrangement joins TRBV15 to TRBJ2-1, with unresolved D. Per germline, CDR1 LNHNV and CDR2 YYDKDF (reference sequence). CDR3 length: 13 residues. Trimming removed 6 bases from V and 5 bases from J, with 11 bases in between. CDR3 nucleotides: TGTGCCACCAGAAACCGGCTGCACAATGAGCAGTTCTTC. It translates to CATRNRLHNEQFF. Full variable domain (remainder filled in from reference TRBV15 and TRBJ2-1): DAMVIQNPRYQVTQFGKPVTLSCSQTLNHNVMYWYQQKSSQAPKLLFHYYDKDFNNEADTPDNFQSRRPNTSFCFLDIRSPGLGDTAMYLCATRNRLHNEQFFGPGTRLTVL.

V gene TRBV11-2 combines with J gene TRBJ1-5; no clear D gene. Germline-derived CDR1 and CDR2 are SGHAT and FQNNGV. The CDR3 totals 16 residues. Deletions cut 0 bases from V and 0 bases from J, with 9 bases between. This CDR3 is CASSLDDRNSNQPQHF. Written as DNA, the CDR3 is TGTGCCAGCAGCTTAGATGACCGCAATAGCAATCAGCCCCAGCATTTT.

V is TRBV10-1 and J is TRBJ2-5; 8 nucleotides align to TRBD2. The CDR3 length is 14 residues. Losses at the gene ends were 7 bases for V and 5 bases for J; bases not matched to a gene: 9. Germline V gene lookup returns CDR1 WNHNN and CDR2 SYGVQD (reference sequence). CDR3 amino acids: CASTEAGVRETQYF. In nucleotides, the CDR3 is TGCGCCAGCACCGAAGCGGGAGTGAGGGAGACCCAGTACTTC.

This chain links TRBV18 with TRBJ2-7, with a possible D match to TRBD2 (5 bases). V lost 2 bases and J lost 6, with 17 bases in between. The CDR3 runs 15 residues. Germline assignment: CDR1 KGHSH and CDR2 LQKENI. CDR3 loop: CASSPLISGAGEQYF. The CDR3 bases are TGTGCCAGCTCACCATTGATTAGTGGCGCGGGCGAGCAGTACTTC.

The V gene is TRBV4-2, the J gene TRBJ2-1; D possibly matches TRBD1 or TRBD2 (5 bases each). Germline assignment: CDR1 LGHNA and CDR2 YNFKEQ. V was clipped by 0 bases and J by 0 bases, with 9 bases between them. The CDR3 runs to 16 residues. CDR3 sequence (DNA): TGTGCCAGCAGCCAAGAAGTTGGGGGCTCCTACAATGAGCAGTTCTTC. Encoded protein: CASSQEVGGSYNEQFF.

The chain has TRBV10-3 and TRBJ1-4; the match to TRBD1 covers 7 bases. Germline V gene lookup returns CDR1 ENHRY and CDR2 SYGVKD. This CDR3 contains 13 residues. V was clipped by 10 bases and J by 8 bases; unmatched bases: 10. Written as DNA, the CDR3 is TGTGCCACCCGACAGGGAAGAGGGGAAAAACTGTTTTTT. Residues: CATRQGRGEKLFF.

The chain is built from TRBV7-2 and TRBJ2-1; unclear D gene. This CDR3 is built from 16 residues. Between the trimmed V and J ends, which lost 0 bases and 4 bases, there was a span of 13 bases. Germline V lookup: CDR1 SGHTA, CDR2 FQGNSA. CDR3 region: CASSLALGLGYNEQFF. Written as DNA, the CDR3 is TGTGCCAGCAGCTTAGCGCTGGGGTTGGGGTACAATGAGCAGTTCTTC.

This sequence joins TRBV6-2 or TRBV6-3 and TRBJ2-7; D remains ambiguous. The CDR3 spans 14 residues. V was cut by 4 bases and J by 3 bases, with 13 bases left in between. From germline, CDR1 is MNHEY and CDR2 SVGEGT. The CDR3 loop reads CASSSTLSYYEQYF. In DNA, the CDR3 is TGTGCCAGCAGTTCGACCCTGAGCTACTACGAGCAGTACTTC.

The chain combines TRBV5-1 with TRBJ1-6; a possible D gene is TRBD1 (6 bases). The CDR3 has 15 residues. V dropped 4 bases and J dropped 7 bases, with 15 bases sitting between them. CDR1 is SGHRS and CDR2 is YFSETQ in the germline V gene. The CDR3: CASSRSGTQNSPLHF. The CDR3 bases are TGCGCCAGCAGCCGCTCCGGGACACAGAATTCACCCCTCCACTTT.

The genes are TRBV29-1 and TRBJ1-1; D is possibly TRBD1 (6 bases). The CDR3 runs 14 residues. Germline CDR1 SQVTM, CDR2 ANQGSEA. Trimming removed 7 bases from V and 1 base from J, with 16 bases in between. CDR3 DNA sequence: TGCAGCGCACGACCGGGACAAGAGAACACTGAAGCTTTCTTT. Residues: CSARPGQENTEAFF.

This clonotype has more than one count but fewer than ten. As DNA, the CDR3 is TGTGCCAGCAGGGACGGAGAATATCAGCCCCAGCATTTT. The encoded protein is CASRDGEYQPQHF. J is TRBJ1-5 and V is TRBV12-3 or TRBV12-4, with D hard to call. V lost 6 bases, J lost 5 bases, and 11 bases lay in between. The CDR3 spans 13 residues.

There are a few counts of this clonotype. The V call is TRBV7-2, the J call TRBJ1-2; tentative D call: TRBD1 (5 bases). Trimming took 2 bases from V and 6 from J, leaving 16 bases between them. Germline CDR1 is SGHTA and CDR2 is FQGNSA. The length of the CDR3 is 15 residues. The CDR3 DNA sequence: TGTGCCAGCAGCTTACAAAGGACCCGGGGGGATGGCTACACCTTC. Protein product: CASSLQRTRGDGYTF. The full variable domain, rest sourced from reference TRBV7-2 and TRBJ1-2, is GAGVSQSPSNKVTEKGKDVELRCDPISGHTALYWYRQSLGQGLEFLIYFQGNSAPDKSGLPSDRFSAERTGGSVSTLTIQRTQQEDSAVYLCASSLQRTRGDGYTFGSGTRLTVV.

This rearrangement joins TRBV5-1 to TRBJ2-5, with TRBD2 matching over 10 bases. The germline V gene encodes CDR1 SGHRS and CDR2 YFSETQ. The CDR3 extends over 17 amino acids. Unmatched junction bases numbered 6, after V lost 1 base and J lost 0 bases. The CDR3 coding sequence is TGCGCCAGCAGCTTGCTAGCGGGGGCGTCGTACCAAGAGACCCAGTACTTC. Its translation is CASSLLAGASYQETQYF. The variable domain in full, with the rest retrieved from reference TRBV5-1 and TRBJ2-5, is KAGVTQTPRYLIKTRGQQVTLSCSPISGHRSVSWYQQTPGQGLQFLFEYFSETQRNKGNFPGRFSGRQFSNSRSEMNVSTLELGDSALYLCASSLLAGASYQETQYFGPGTRLLVL.

In this sample, this clonotype turned up many times. The chain has TRBV5-5 and TRBJ2-1; D remains ambiguous. This CDR3 comprises 11 residues. With 2 bases removed from V and 15 bases from J, the gap between germline ends came to 12 bases. CDR1 is SGHKS and CDR2 is YYEKEE in the germline V gene (reference sequence). CDR3 sequence (DNA): TGTGCCAGCAGCTTTGCGGAGTCCCCGTTCTTC. It is translated as CASSFAESPFF.

This clonotype was counted a few times. This chain connects TRBV20-1 to TRBJ2-7; 10 nucleotides agree with TRBD1. The germline gives CDR1 DFQATT, CDR2 SNEGSKA (reference sequence). V was clipped by 3 bases and J by 5 bases; unmatched bases: 7. The CDR3 covers 14 residues. The CDR3 spells CSARSGDRGNEQYF. The CDR3 DNA reads TGCAGTGCTAGGTCCGGGGACAGGGGTAACGAGCAGTACTTC.